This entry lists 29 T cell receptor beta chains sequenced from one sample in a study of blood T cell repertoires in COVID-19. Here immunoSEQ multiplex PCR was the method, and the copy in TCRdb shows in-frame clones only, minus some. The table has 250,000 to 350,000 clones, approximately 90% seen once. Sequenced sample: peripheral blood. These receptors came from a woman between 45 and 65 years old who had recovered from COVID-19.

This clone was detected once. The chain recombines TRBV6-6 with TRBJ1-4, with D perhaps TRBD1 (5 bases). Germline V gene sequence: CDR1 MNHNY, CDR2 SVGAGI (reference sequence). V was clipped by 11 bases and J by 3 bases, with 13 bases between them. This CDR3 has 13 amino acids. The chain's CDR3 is CAGGGIANEKLFF. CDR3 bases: TGTGCCGGGGGGGGGATCGCTAATGAAAAACTGTTTTTT.

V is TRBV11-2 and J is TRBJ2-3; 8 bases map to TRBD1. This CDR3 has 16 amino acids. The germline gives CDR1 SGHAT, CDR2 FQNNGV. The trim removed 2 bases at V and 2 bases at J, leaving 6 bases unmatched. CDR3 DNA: TGTGCCAGCAGCTTAAGACAGGGGATCTTCACAGATACGCAGTATTTT. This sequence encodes CASSLRQGIFTDTQYF.

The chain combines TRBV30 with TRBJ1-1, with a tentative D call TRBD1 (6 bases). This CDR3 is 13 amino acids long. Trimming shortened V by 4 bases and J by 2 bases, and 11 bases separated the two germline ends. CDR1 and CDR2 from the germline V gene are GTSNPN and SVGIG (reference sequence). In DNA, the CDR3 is TGTGCCTGGACCCTGGACAGAAACACTGAAGCTTTCTTT. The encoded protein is CAWTLDRNTEAFF.

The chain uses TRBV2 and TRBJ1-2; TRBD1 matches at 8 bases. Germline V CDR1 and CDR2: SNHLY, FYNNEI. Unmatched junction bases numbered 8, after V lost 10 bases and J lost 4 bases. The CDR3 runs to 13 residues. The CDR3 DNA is TGTGCCATTACGACAGGGGAGGCCTATGGCTACACCTTC. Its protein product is CAITTGEAYGYTF. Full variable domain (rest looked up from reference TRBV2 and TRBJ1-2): EPEVTQTPSHQVTQMGQEVILRCVPISNHLYFYWYRQILGQKVEFLVSFYNNEISEKSEIFDDQFSVERPDGSNFTLKIRSTKLEDSAMYFCAITTGEAYGYTFGSGTRLTVV.

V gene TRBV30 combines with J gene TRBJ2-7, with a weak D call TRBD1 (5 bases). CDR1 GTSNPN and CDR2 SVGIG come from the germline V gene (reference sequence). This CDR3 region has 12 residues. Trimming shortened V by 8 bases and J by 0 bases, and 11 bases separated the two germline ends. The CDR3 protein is CAGATASYEQYF. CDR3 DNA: TGTGCCGGGGCGACAGCCTCCTACGAGCAGTACTTC.

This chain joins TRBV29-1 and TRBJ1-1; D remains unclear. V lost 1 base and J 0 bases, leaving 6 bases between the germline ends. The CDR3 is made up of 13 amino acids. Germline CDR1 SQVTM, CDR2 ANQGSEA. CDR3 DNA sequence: TGCAGCGTTGAAGGCCAGGTGAACACTGAAGCTTTCTTT. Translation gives CSVEGQVNTEAFF.

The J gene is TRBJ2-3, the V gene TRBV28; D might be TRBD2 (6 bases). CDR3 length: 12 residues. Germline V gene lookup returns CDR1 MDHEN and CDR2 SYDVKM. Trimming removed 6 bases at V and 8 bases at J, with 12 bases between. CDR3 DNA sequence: TGTGCCAGCAGATCGGGGACTTCTACGCAGTATTTT. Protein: CASRSGTSTQYF.

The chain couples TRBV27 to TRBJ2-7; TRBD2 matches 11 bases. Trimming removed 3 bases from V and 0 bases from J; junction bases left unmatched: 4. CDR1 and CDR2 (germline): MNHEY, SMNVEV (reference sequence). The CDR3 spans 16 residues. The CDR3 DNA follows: TGTGCCAGCAGTTTGCGACTAGCGGGGAGCTCCTACGAGCAGTACTTC. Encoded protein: CASSLRLAGSSYEQYF.

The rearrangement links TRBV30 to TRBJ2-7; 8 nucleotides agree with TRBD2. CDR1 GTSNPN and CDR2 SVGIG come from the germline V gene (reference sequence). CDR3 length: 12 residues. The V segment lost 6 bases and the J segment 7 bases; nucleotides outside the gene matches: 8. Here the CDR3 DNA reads TGTGCCTGTAATCGGGGGGGCCTTGAGCAGTACTTC. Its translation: CACNRGGLEQYF.

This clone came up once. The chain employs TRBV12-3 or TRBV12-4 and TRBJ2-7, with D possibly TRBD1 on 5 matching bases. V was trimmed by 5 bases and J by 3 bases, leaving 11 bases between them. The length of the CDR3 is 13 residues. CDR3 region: CASSEDSLYEQYF. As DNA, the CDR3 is TGTGCCAGCAGTGAAGACAGCCTCTACGAGCAGTACTTC.

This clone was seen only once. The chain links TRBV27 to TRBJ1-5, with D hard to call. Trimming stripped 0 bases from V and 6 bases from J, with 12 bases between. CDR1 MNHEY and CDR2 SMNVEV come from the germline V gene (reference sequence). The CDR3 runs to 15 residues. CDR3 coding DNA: TGTGCCAGCAGTTTATCGGTAGCGGGGTCTCAGCCCCAGCATTTT. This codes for CASSLSVAGSQPQHF.

The DNA of the CDR3 is TGTGCCAGCAGTTTAGGTACCCTAAGCACAGATACGCAGTATTTT. Its translation is CASSLGTLSTDTQYF. The chain is built from TRBV28 and TRBJ2-3; D unclear. Trimming cost V 2 bases and J 0 bases, with 9 bases left between them. CDR1 MDHEN and CDR2 SYDVKM come from the germline V gene. The CDR3 covers 15 residues.

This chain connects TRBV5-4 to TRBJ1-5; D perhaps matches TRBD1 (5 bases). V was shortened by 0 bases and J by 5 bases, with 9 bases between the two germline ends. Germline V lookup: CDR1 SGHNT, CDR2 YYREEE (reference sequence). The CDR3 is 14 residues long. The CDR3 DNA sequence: TGTGCCAGCAGCTTGGGGGGCAGAGATCAGCCCCAGCATTTT. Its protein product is CASSLGGRDQPQHF. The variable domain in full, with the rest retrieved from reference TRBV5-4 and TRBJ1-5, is ETGVTQSPTHLIKTRGQQVTLRCSSQSGHNTVSWYQQALGQGPQFIFQYYREEENGRGNFPPRFSGLQFPNYSSELNVNALELDDSALYLCASSLGGRDQPQHFGDGTRLSIL.

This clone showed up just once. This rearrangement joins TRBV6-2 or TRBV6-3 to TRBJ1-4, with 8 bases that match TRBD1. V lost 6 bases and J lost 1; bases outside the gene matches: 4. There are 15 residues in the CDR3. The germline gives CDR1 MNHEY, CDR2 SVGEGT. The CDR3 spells CASSDGQGTNEKLFF. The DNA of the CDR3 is TGTGCCAGCAGCGACGGACAGGGAACTAATGAAAAACTGTTTTTT.

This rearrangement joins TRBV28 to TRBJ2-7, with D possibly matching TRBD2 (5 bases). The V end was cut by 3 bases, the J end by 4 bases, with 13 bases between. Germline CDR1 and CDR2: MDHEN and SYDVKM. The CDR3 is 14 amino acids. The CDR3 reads CASSFDSRGYEQYF. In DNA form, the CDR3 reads TGTGCCAGCAGTTTTGACTCCCGGGGATACGAGCAGTACTTC.

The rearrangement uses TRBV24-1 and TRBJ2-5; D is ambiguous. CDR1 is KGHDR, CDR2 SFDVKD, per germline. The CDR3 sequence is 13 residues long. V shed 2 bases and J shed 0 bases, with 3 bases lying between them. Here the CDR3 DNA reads TGTGCCACCAGTGATTCGTACCAAGAGACCCAGTACTTC. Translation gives CATSDSYQETQYF.

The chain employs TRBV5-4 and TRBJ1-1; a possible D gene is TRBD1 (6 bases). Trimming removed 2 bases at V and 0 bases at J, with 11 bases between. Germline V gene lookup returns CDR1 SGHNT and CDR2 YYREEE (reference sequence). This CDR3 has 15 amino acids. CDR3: CASSFFDRLNTEAFF. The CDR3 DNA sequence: TGTGCCAGCAGCTTTTTTGACAGGTTGAACACTGAAGCTTTCTTT.

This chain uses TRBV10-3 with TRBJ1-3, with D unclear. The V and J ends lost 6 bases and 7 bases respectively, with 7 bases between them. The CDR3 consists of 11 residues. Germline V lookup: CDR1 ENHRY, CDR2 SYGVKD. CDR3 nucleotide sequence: TGTGCCATCAGGGGCGGGAACACCATATATTTT. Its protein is CAIRGGNTIYF.

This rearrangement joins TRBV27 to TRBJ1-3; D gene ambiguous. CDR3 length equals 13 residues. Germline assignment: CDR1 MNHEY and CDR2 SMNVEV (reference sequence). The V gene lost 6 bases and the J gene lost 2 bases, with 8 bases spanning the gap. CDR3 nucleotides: TGTGCCAGCAGAGGGAGGGCTGGAAACACCATATATTTT. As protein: CASRGRAGNTIYF.

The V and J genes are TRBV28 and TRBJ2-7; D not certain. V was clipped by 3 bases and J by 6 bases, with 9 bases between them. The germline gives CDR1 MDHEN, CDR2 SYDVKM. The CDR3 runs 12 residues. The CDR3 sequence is CASSFTRPEQYF. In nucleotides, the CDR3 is TGTGCCAGCAGTTTCACCAGGCCCGAGCAGTACTTC.

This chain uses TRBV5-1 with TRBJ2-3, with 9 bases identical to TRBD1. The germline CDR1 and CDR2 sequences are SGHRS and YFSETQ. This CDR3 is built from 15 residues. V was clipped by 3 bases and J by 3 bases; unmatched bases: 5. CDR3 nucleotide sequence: TGCGCCAGCAGCTCTTACGGGACAGGGACAGATACGCAGTATTTT. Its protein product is CASSSYGTGTDTQYF.

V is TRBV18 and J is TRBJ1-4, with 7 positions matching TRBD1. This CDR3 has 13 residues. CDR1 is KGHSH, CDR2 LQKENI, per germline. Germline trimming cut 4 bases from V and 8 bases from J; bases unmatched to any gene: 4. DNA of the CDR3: TGTGCCAGCTCACAAGGGGGCAGGGAAAAACTGTTTTTT. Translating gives CASSQGGREKLFF.

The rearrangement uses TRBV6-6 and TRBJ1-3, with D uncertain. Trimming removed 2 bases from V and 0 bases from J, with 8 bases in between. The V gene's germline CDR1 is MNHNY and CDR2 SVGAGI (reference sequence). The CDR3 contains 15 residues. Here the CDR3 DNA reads TGTGCCAGCAGTTACATGGCAGACTCTGGAAACACCATATATTTT. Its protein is CASSYMADSGNTIYF.

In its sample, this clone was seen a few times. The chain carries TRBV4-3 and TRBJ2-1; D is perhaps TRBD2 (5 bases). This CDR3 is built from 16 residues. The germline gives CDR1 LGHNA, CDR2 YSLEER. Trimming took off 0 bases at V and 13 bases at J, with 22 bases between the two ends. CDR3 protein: CASSQDFPPRPGNQFF. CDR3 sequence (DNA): TGCGCCAGCAGCCAAGATTTTCCCCCCCGCCCGGGAAATCAGTTCTTC.

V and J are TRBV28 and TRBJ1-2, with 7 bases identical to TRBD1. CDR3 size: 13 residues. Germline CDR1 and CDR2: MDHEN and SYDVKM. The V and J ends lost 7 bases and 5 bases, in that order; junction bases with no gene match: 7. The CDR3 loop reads CASTLTGRYGYTF. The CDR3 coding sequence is TGTGCCAGCACCCTGACAGGGAGGTATGGCTACACCTTC.

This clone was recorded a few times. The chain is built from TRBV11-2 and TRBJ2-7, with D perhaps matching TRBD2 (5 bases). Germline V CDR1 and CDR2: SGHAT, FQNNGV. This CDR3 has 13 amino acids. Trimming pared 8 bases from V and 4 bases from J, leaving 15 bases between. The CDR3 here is CASATAANYEQYF. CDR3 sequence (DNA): TGTGCCAGCGCCACAGCGGCGAATTACGAGCAGTACTTC.

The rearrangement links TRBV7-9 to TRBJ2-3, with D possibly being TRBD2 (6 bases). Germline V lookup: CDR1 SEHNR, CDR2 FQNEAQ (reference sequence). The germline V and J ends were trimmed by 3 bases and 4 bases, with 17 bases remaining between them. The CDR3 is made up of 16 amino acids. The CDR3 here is CASSLPTSFPPDTQYF. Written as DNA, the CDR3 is TGTGCCAGCAGCTTGCCCACTAGCTTCCCCCCAGATACGCAGTATTTT.

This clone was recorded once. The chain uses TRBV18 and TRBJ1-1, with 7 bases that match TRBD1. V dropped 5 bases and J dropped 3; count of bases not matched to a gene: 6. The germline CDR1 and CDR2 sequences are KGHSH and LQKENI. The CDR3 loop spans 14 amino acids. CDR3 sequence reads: CASSSPGGDTEAFF. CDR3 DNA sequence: TGTGCCAGCTCATCCCCAGGGGGAGACACTGAAGCTTTCTTT.

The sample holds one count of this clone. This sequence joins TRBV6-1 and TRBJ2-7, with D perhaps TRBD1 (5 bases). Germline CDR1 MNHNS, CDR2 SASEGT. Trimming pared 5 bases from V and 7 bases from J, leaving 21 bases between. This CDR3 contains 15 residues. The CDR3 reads CASSHVGVLRVEQYF. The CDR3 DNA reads TGTGCCAGCAGTCATGTAGGGGTCCTACGAGTGGAGCAGTACTTC.